These 9 T cell receptor beta chains share one sample of origin, sequenced in a study of blood T cell repertoires in COVID-19. TCRdb's table, derived via immunoSEQ multiplex PCR, lists solely in-frame clones and lacks some. Of 250,000 to 350,000 clones in the sample, about 86% were seen once. Sequencing was done on a sample of peripheral blood. These TCRs come from a woman in her forties or fifties with acute or convalescent COVID-19.

This clone was seen only once. V is TRBV6-5 and J is TRBJ2-6, with D tentatively TRBD1 (6 bases). The CDR3 has 15 residues. V was pared by 6 bases and J by 2 bases, with 11 bases between. Germline CDR1 reads MNHEY; CDR2 reads SVGAGI. CDR3 sequence: CASRTEGAGANVLTF. As DNA, the CDR3 is TGTGCCAGCAGAACCGAGGGGGCTGGGGCCAACGTCCTGACTTTC.

The rearrangement links TRBV30 to TRBJ2-4, with no clear D. From germline, CDR1 is GTSNPN and CDR2 SVGIG (reference sequence). The CDR3 loop spans 14 amino acids. V dropped 2 bases and J dropped 8 bases, with 16 bases sitting between them. Here the CDR3 DNA reads TGTGCCTGGAGTCACCCCGCACGCCGGGACATTCAGTACTTC. This codes for CAWSHPARRDIQYF.

This clone has a handful of counts. J is TRBJ1-1 and V is TRBV16; D gene unclear. This CDR3 has 14 residues. The germline V gene has CDR1 KGHSY and CDR2 FQNENV. V lost 5 bases, J lost 1 base, and 11 bases lay in between. In DNA, the CDR3 is TGTGCCAGCAGCAAGGTGGCAGGGAACACTGAAGCTTTCTTT. Amino acid sequence: CASSKVAGNTEAFF.

The V and J genes are TRBV6-1 and TRBJ2-3; TRBD1 agrees at 8 bases. The CDR3 runs to 14 residues. The germline V gene has CDR1 MNHNS and CDR2 SASEGT. Germline trimming cut 3 bases from V and 4 bases from J; bases unmatched to any gene: 3. The CDR3 bases are TGTGCCAGCAGTGACAGGGGGCTGGCAGATACGCAGTATTTT. It encodes CASSDRGLADTQYF.

The rearrangement uses TRBV5-6 and TRBJ1-1; TRBD1 matches 8 bases. There are 14 residues in the CDR3. V trimming: 2 bases; J trimming: 7 bases; junction bases outside the gene matches: 7. Per the germline V gene, CDR1 is SGHDT and CDR2 is YYEEEE. The DNA of the CDR3 is TGTGCCAGCAGCTTAGGACAGGGTGGATTTGAAGCTTTCTTT. Protein: CASSLGQGGFEAFF. The full variable domain, its missing parts supplied by reference TRBV5-6 and TRBJ1-1, is DAGVTQSPTHLIKTRGQQVTLRCSPKSGHDTVSWYQQALGQGPQFIFQYYEEEERQRGNFPDRFSGHQFPNYSSELNVNALLLGDSALYLCASSLGQGGFEAFFGQGTRLTVV.

The chain recombines TRBV29-1 with TRBJ2-1; 10 bases are a match to TRBD2. V gave up 2 bases and J gave up 6 bases; unmatched junction bases: 4. Per germline, CDR1 SQVTM and CDR2 ANQGSEA. CDR3 length equals 14 residues. For the CDR3, the DNA is TGCAGCGTTGAATATAGCGGGGGGCCCAATGAGCAGTTCTTC. It yields the protein CSVEYSGGPNEQFF.

CDR3 sequence (DNA): TGTGCCAGCAGCGTAGAGGGCACAGATACGCAGTATTTT. Protein product: CASSVEGTDTQYF. V usage is TRBV19 and J usage is TRBJ2-3; unclear D gene. Germline CDR1 LNHDA, CDR2 SQIVND (reference sequence). Trimming stripped 9 bases from V and 1 base from J, with 11 bases between. The CDR3 sequence is 13 residues long.

The V gene is TRBV10-3, the J gene TRBJ2-3; maybe TRBD2 (5 bases). V lost 4 bases to trimming and J lost 0 bases, with 11 bases between them. In germline, CDR1 is ENHRY, CDR2 SYGVKD. The CDR3 is 15 residues long. The CDR3 DNA follows: TGTGCCATCAGTGCACAAGCGGCTAGCACAGATACGCAGTATTTT. Translating it yields CAISAQAASTDTQYF.

A word on this clone: A junction end diverges from the germline sequence, so it may reflect a read error. The chain combines TRBV29-1 with TRBJ2-5; 8 bases line up with TRBD1. The V gene's germline CDR1 is SQVTM and CDR2 ANQGSEA. The CDR3 is made up of 12 amino acids. Here the CDR3 DNA reads TGCAGCGTCACAGGGGGAGAAGAGGCCCAGTACTTC. Amino acids: CSVTGGEEAQYF.